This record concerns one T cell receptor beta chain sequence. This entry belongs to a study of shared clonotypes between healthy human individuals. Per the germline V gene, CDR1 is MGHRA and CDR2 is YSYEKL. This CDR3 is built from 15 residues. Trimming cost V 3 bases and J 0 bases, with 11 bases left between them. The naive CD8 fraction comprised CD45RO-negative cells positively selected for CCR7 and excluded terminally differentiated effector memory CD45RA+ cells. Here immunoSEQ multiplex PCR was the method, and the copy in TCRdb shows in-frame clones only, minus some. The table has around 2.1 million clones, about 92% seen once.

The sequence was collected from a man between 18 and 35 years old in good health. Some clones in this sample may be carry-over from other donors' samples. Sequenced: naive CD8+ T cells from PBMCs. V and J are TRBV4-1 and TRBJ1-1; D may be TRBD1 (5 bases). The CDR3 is CASSQRQQMNTEAFF. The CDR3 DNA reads TGCGCCAGCAGCCAGAGACAGCAGATGAACACTGAAGCTTTCTTT.